These 6 T cell receptor beta chains came from one sample sequenced in a study of shared clonotypes between healthy human individuals. Using immunoSEQ multiplex PCR, the repertoire was profiled, and TCRdb retains in-frame clones only, with some absent. The table includes fewer than 3 million clones, 85% to 95% detected once. Sequenced input: naive CD4+ T cells from PBMCs. The subset was: CD45RA+ positively selected. The source is a man aged 18-30 years in good health. Some clones in this sample may be carry-over from other donors' samples.

The chain joins TRBV18 to TRBJ2-3; 8 bases are shared with TRBD2. This CDR3 is built from 15 residues. Losses at the gene ends were 1 base for V and 6 bases for J; bases not matched to a gene: 6. Germline values: CDR1 KGHSH, CDR2 LQKENI. CDR3 nucleotides: TGTGCCAGCTCACCACGTCGGACTAGCTCGGATACGCAGTATTTT. Translation: CASSPRRTSSDTQYF.

Concerning this clone: Other DNA sequences within the sample encode an identical CDR3. In DNA, the CDR3 is TGTGCCAGCAGCTTAGCACAGGGAGGCGAGCAGTACTTC. It specifies CASSLAQGGEQYF. This rearrangement joins TRBV7-2 to TRBJ2-7; D tentatively fits TRBD1 or TRBD2 (6 bases each). Trimming cost V 0 bases and J 6 bases, with 9 bases left between them. The germline V gene encodes CDR1 SGHTA and CDR2 FQGNSA. The CDR3 has 13 amino acids.

This clone was observed once. The V gene is TRBV28, the J gene TRBJ2-3; D ambiguous. The ends were cut back, 2 bases at V and 0 bases at J, with 15 bases in the middle. The CDR3 spans 17 residues. CDR1 is MDHEN and CDR2 is SYDVKM in the germline V gene. The CDR3 nucleotides are TGTGCCAGCAGTTTACGGTCAGTTCGCCTTAGCACAGATACGCAGTATTTT. Its translation is CASSLRSVRLSTDTQYF. Full variable domain (missing parts from reference TRBV28 and TRBJ2-3): DVKVTQSSRYLVKRTGEKVFLECVQDMDHENMFWYRQDPGLGLRLIYFSYDVKMKEKGDIPEGYSVSREKKERFSLILESASTNQTSMYLCASSLRSVRLSTDTQYFGPGTRLTVL.

The V call is TRBV5-1, the J call TRBJ2-3, with 11 nucleotides matching TRBD2. The CDR3 totals 16 residues. V trimming: 4 bases; J trimming: 1 base; junction bases outside the gene matches: 5. Germline V gene data show CDR1 as SGHRS and CDR2 as YFSETQ. CDR3 nucleotide sequence: TGCGCCAGCAGCAAACCGGGACTAGCGGGCACAGATACGCAGTATTTT. Its translation: CASSKPGLAGTDTQYF.

This chain links TRBV13 with TRBJ2-3; D might be TRBD2 (6 bases). Trimming removed 5 bases at V and 3 bases at J, with 18 bases between. CDR1 and CDR2 from the germline V gene are PRHDT and FYEKMQ (reference sequence). The CDR3 consists of 16 residues. CDR3 in DNA: TGTGCCAGCAGCCTTAGCCCGGGAGTTGGGACAGATACGCAGTATTTT. This translates into CASSLSPGVGTDTQYF.

The rearrangement joins TRBV5-1 to TRBJ2-5; no firm D call. This CDR3 comprises 14 residues. Trimming took 7 bases from V and 4 from J, leaving 17 bases between them. The germline gives CDR1 SGHRS, CDR2 YFSETQ. CDR3 sequence (DNA): TGCGCCAGCGGCCCTGGGCCGCCGCCAGAGACCCAGTACTTC. This codes for CASGPGPPPETQYF. The full variable domain, with the rest looked up from reference TRBV5-1 and TRBJ2-5, is KAGVTQTPRYLIKTRGQQVTLSCSPISGHRSVSWYQQTPGQGLQFLFEYFSETQRNKGNFPGRFSGRQFSNSRSEMNVSTLELGDSALYLCASGPGPPPETQYFGPGTRLLVL.